What follows are 5 T cell receptor beta chains derived from one specimen sequenced in a study of glioma-infiltrating T cells. Using RNA template, CDR3s of TCR alpha and beta were amplified with iRepertoire arm-PCR. Each CDR3 protein gets one entry after TCRdb re-called the multiplex PCR reads with MiXCR. The table records 150,000 or so distinct CDR3 sequences, about two fifths of them present only once. Source material: glioma tissue, nonneoplastic brain tissue, or PBMCs (not recorded which). These receptor sequences come from a human donor with low-grade glioma or glioblastoma, undergoing nonglioma brain surgery, or in good health (not recorded which).

The chain carries TRBV12-2 and TRBJ1-1. TRBV12-2 represents a pseudogene. The CDR3 sequence is 15 residues long. CDR3 loop: CASRFQTCMNTEAFF. The CDR3 bases are TGTGCAAGTCGCTTCCAAACATGCATGAACACTGAAGCTTTCTTT.

The gene calls are TRBV6-9 and TRBJ1-1; D gene unclear. CDR1 and CDR2 (germline): MNHGY, SVAAGI. With 4 bases removed from V and 5 bases from J, the gap between germline ends came to 8 bases. CDR3 length: 12 residues. The CDR3 sequence: CASSFLGTEAFF. For the CDR3, the DNA is TGTGCCAGCAGTTTCCTGGGGACTGAAGCTTTCTTT.

This chain uses TRBV2 with TRBJ1-2, with D tentatively TRBD1 (5 bases). Trimming took off 0 bases at V and 7 bases at J, with 15 bases between the two ends. The CDR3 runs 15 residues. Germline lookup yields CDR1 SNHLY and CDR2 FYNNEI. The CDR3 is CASSEALGTASGYTF. The CDR3 DNA follows: TGTGCCAGCAGTGAAGCGCTTGGGACGGCCTCTGGCTACACCTTC.

The V call is TRBV12-3 or TRBV12-4, the J call TRBJ2-5; D remains ambiguous. The CDR3 has 12 amino acids. The germline V and J ends were trimmed by 2 bases and 5 bases, with 6 bases remaining between them. Here the CDR3 reads CASSLNPETQYF. The CDR3 nucleotides are TGTGCCAGCAGTTTAAATCCGGAGACCCAGTACTTC.

The chain joins TRBV6-1 to TRBJ2-4; D gene uncertain. Trimming left V 4 bases short and J 0 bases short, with 7 bases between. The CDR3 sequence is 14 residues long. Germline lookup yields CDR1 MNHNS and CDR2 SASEGT. The CDR3 DNA reads TGTGCCAGCAGTGTACAGCTAGCCAAAAACATTCAGTACTTC. As protein: CASSVQLAKNIQYF.